These T cell receptor beta chains were read from a single sample in a study of T-cell reconstitution after alpha-beta-depleted transplantation in children. TCRdb processed the PCR reads anew with MiXCR; each CDR3 protein has one entry. Of about 350,000 distinct CDR3 sequences listed, under 20% are singletons. The sample in question was PBMCs, mostly from graft donor cells, obtained 360 days after TCRalphabeta/CD19-depleted stem cell transplant. These receptors came from a male patient aged 2 to 10 who had a stem cell transplant for acute lymphoblastic leukemia, so the T cells may come from the graft donor. Both conserved end residues are part of each CDR3. Fields, in order: D gene, J gene, V gene, CDR3 length, clone size, CDR3 DNA, CDR3 protein. D genes are given only for firm matches. Clone size is stated in some rows and not others, as once, few, many or a class when expanded.

d_call: .
j_call: TRBJ1-5
v_call: TRBV4-1
cdr3_length: 14
clone_size: .
cdr3_nt: TGCGCCAGCAGCCCCGGGACCCCTTTACAGCCCCAGCATTTT
cdr3_aa: CASSPGTPLQPQHF

d_call: TRBD1
j_call: TRBJ2-3
v_call: TRBV5-5
cdr3_length: 17
clone_size: .
cdr3_nt: TGTGCCAGCAGTTACACCAGGGGGCTGCAACTCACAGATACGCAGTATTTT
cdr3_aa: CASSYTRGLQLTDTQYF

d_call: .
j_call: TRBJ2-3
v_call: TRBV7-6
cdr3_length: 22
clone_size: few
cdr3_nt: TGTGCCAGCAGCTTTTTAATCCCCCCAATAATCGGGAGTGACCCTCTCACAGATACGCAGTATTTT
cdr3_aa: CASSFLIPPIIGSDPLTDTQYF

d_call: TRBD1
j_call: TRBJ1-2
v_call: TRBV28
cdr3_length: 15
clone_size: .
cdr3_nt: TGTGCCAGCAGTTCCACGACAGGGGGCGGCTATGGCTACACCTTC
cdr3_aa: CASSSTTGGGYGYTF

d_call: TRBD2
j_call: TRBJ2-2
v_call: TRBV4-1
cdr3_length: 18
clone_size: few
cdr3_nt: TGCGCCAGCAGCCAAGCGTTCCAGGGAGGGCTGAACACCGGGGAGCTGTTTTTT
cdr3_aa: CASSQAFQGGLNTGELFF

d_call: TRBD1
j_call: TRBJ1-5
v_call: TRBV20-1
cdr3_length: 13
clone_size: .
cdr3_nt: TGCAGTGCAACCACAGGGGGTAATCAGCCCCAGCATTTT
cdr3_aa: CSATTGGNQPQHF

d_call: TRBD1
j_call: TRBJ2-2
v_call: TRBV5-1
cdr3_length: 14
clone_size: .
cdr3_nt: TGCGCCAGCAGCTTGGGACAGGGTTCAGGGGAGCTGTTTTTT
cdr3_aa: CASSLGQGSGELFF

d_call: .
j_call: TRBJ2-7
v_call: TRBV28
cdr3_length: 17
clone_size: few
cdr3_nt: TGTGCCAGCAGTTTACCGCCGGGGGCTAGCGGCGCCTACGAGCAGTACTTC
cdr3_aa: CASSLPPGASGAYEQYF

d_call: TRBD2
j_call: TRBJ2-1
v_call: TRBV28
cdr3_length: 16
clone_size: .
cdr3_nt: TGTGCCAGCAGTTTCCTAAGCGGGAGGGTGGTAGATGAGCAGTTCTTC
cdr3_aa: CASSFLSGRVVDEQFF

d_call: TRBD1
j_call: TRBJ2-7
v_call: TRBV20-1
cdr3_length: 13
clone_size: many
cdr3_nt: TGCAGTGCTTTGAGACAGGGGGGTTACGAGCAGTACTTC
cdr3_aa: CSALRQGGYEQYF

d_call: .
j_call: TRBJ2-1
v_call: TRBV7-8
cdr3_length: 14
clone_size: few
cdr3_nt: TGTGCCAGCAGCCAGAGTAGTTCCTACAATGAGCAGTTCTTC
cdr3_aa: CASSQSSSYNEQFF

d_call: TRBD2
j_call: TRBJ2-1
v_call: TRBV6-5
cdr3_length: 15
clone_size: few
cdr3_nt: TGTGCCAGCAGTTATGTGGCGGGGGCCTACAATGAGCAGTTCTTC
cdr3_aa: CASSYVAGAYNEQFF

d_call: TRBD1
j_call: TRBJ2-1
v_call: TRBV7-3
cdr3_length: 14
clone_size: .
cdr3_nt: TGTGCCAGCAGCTTAGGGACAGGGCCGAATGAGCAGTTCTTC
cdr3_aa: CASSLGTGPNEQFF

d_call: .
j_call: TRBJ2-7
v_call: TRBV4-2
cdr3_length: 15
clone_size: once
cdr3_nt: TGTGCCAGCAGCCAAGAGCAGGGCTCAGGGTACGAGCAGTACTTC
cdr3_aa: CASSQEQGSGYEQYF

d_call: .
j_call: TRBJ2-7
v_call: TRBV28
cdr3_length: 16
clone_size: few
cdr3_nt: TGTGCCAGCAGTCTTCCCCCACCAGCCGCCCTCTACGAGCAGTACTTC
cdr3_aa: CASSLPPPAALYEQYF

d_call: .
j_call: TRBJ2-1
v_call: TRBV7-6
cdr3_length: 15
clone_size: .
cdr3_nt: TGTGCCAGCAGCTTAGGGTCGACCCTATACAATGAGCAGTTCTTC
cdr3_aa: CASSLGSTLYNEQFF

d_call: .
j_call: TRBJ2-1
v_call: TRBV20-1
cdr3_length: 13
clone_size: .
cdr3_nt: TGCAGTGCCCCGGGGGGCATTTACAATGAGCAGTTCTTC
cdr3_aa: CSAPGGIYNEQFF

d_call: TRBD2
j_call: TRBJ2-1
v_call: TRBV5-1
cdr3_length: 15
clone_size: .
cdr3_nt: TGCGCCAGCAGCTTGGGCGGGAGATGGTACAATGAGCAGTTCTTC
cdr3_aa: CASSLGGRWYNEQFF

d_call: TRBD2
j_call: TRBJ2-3
v_call: TRBV7-9
cdr3_length: 14
clone_size: .
cdr3_nt: TGTGCCAGCAGCTCCAGCGGGAGCCGAGATACGCAGTATTTT
cdr3_aa: CASSSSGSRDTQYF

d_call: .
j_call: TRBJ1-2
v_call: TRBV7-9
cdr3_length: 10
clone_size: few
cdr3_nt: TGTGCCAGCGGGGCCTATGGCTACACCTTC
cdr3_aa: CASGAYGYTF

d_call: .
j_call: TRBJ2-7
v_call: TRBV7-9
cdr3_length: 13
clone_size: many
cdr3_nt: TGTGCCAGCAGCCCTATAGACAGCGACGAGCAGTACTTC
cdr3_aa: CASSPIDSDEQYF

d_call: .
j_call: TRBJ2-7
v_call: TRBV19
cdr3_length: 15
clone_size: few
cdr3_nt: TGTGCCAGTAGTATAGCCGCAAACGGGGACTACGAGCAGTACTTC
cdr3_aa: CASSIAANGDYEQYF

d_call: .
j_call: TRBJ1-1
v_call: TRBV7-8
cdr3_length: 14
clone_size: .
cdr3_nt: TGTGCCAGCAGTCGATCTCCGAGGGGCACTGAAGCTTTCTTT
cdr3_aa: CASSRSPRGTEAFF